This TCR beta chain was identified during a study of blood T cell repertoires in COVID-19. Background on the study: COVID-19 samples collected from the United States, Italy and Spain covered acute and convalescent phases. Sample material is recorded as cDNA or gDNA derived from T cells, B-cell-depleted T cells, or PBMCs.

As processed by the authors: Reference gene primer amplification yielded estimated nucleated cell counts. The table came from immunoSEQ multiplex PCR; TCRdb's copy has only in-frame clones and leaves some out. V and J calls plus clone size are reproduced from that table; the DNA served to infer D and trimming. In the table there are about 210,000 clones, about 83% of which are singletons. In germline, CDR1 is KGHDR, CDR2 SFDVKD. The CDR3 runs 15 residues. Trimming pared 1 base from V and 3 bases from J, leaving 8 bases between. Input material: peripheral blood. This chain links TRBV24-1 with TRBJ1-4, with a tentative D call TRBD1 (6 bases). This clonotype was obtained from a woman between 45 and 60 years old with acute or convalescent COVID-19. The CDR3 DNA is TGTGCCACCAGTGATTTTCACAGGGCTAATGAAAAACTGTTTTTT. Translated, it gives CATSDFHRANEKLFF.